The 8 T cell receptor beta chains below come from one sample, sequenced in a study of CD4 T cells in relation to SARS-CoV-2 and coronaviruses. What these receptors recognize is not known. The unexposed donors gave CD4+ T cells in about 2010-2019, prior to COVID-19. After around nine days of culture, CD4+ T cells were isolated. Assay used: immunoSEQ multiplex PCR; TCRdb lists only in-frame clones, some missing. The sample gives approximately 11,000 clones, about 68% of which show up once; more than 15% is in the top ten. The sequenced material came from CD4+ T cells from PBMCs, cultured in vitro. Source of these receptors: a human donor in good health.

V is TRBV19 and J is TRBJ1-1, with no clear D. Germline CDR1 and CDR2: LNHDA and SQIVND (reference sequence). The ends were cut back, 7 bases at V and 0 bases at J, with 15 bases in the middle. The CDR3 has 15 amino acids. CDR3 coding DNA: TGTGCCAGTACTCCGAGGGTCTTAATGAACACTGAAGCTTTCTTT. Translating gives CASTPRVLMNTEAFF.

The chain recombines TRBV25-1 with TRBJ2-3; 9 positions match TRBD1. This CDR3 contains 16 residues. Germline CDR1 MGHDK, CDR2 SYGVNS. V trimming: 3 bases; J trimming: 1 base; junction bases outside the gene matches: 5. This CDR3 reads CASSDTGGGGTDTQYF. DNA for the CDR3: TGTGCCAGCAGTGATACAGGGGGCGGTGGCACAGATACGCAGTATTTT.

The V gene is TRBV5-5, the J gene TRBJ2-6; 11 nucleotides agree with TRBD1. Looked up from germline, CDR1 is SGHKS and CDR2 is YYEKEE (reference sequence). The CDR3 is 18 amino acids. Trimming at V came to 1 base and at J to 2 bases, leaving 5 bases not matched to a gene. Here the CDR3 reads CASSLMRTGGPGANVLTF. CDR3 nucleotides: TGTGCCAGCAGCTTGATGAGGACAGGGGGCCCTGGGGCCAACGTCCTGACTTTC. Together with reference TRBV5-5 and TRBJ2-6, the CDR3 gives the full variable domain: DAGVTQSPTHLIKTRGQQVTLRCSPISGHKSVSWYQQVLGQGPQFIFQYYEKEERGRGNFPDRFSARQFPNYSSELNVNALLLGDSALYLCASSLMRTGGPGANVLTFGAGSRLTVL.

This clone was found a few times. V and J are TRBV18 and TRBJ2-3, with D possibly TRBD2 on 6 matching bases. The CDR3 sequence is 14 residues long. In germline, CDR1 is KGHSH, CDR2 LQKENI. V gave up 3 bases and J gave up 5 bases, with 12 bases separating them. The CDR3, as DNA: TGTGCCAGCTCACCGGGCGGGACCGGAGATACGCAGTATTTT. Translating it yields CASSPGGTGDTQYF.

This clone has more than one count but fewer than ten. The rearrangement joins TRBV7-9 to TRBJ2-2; 10 bases map to TRBD1. Germline V gene sequence: CDR1 SEHNR, CDR2 FQNEAQ (reference sequence). CDR3 length: 15 residues. V shed 6 bases, J shed 8 bases, and the junction held 9 bases outside the gene matches. CDR3 DNA sequence: TGTGCCAGCAGAACCGGGACAGGGGTCTGGGGGGAGCTGTTTTTT. Its protein product is CASRTGTGVWGELFF.

V is TRBV7-2 and J is TRBJ1-6; D unresolved. V was cut by 5 bases and J by 8 bases, with 13 bases left in between. Germline V gives CDR1 SGHTA, CDR2 FQGNSA. The CDR3 totals 14 residues. The CDR3 DNA reads as TGTGCCAGCAGCCGGAGCTACGGGGATTCACCCCTCCACTTT. It specifies CASSRSYGDSPLHF.

This sequence joins TRBV2 and TRBJ2-1, with D perhaps TRBD1 (5 bases). CDR1 SNHLY and CDR2 FYNNEI come from the germline V gene. The CDR3 is 12 amino acids. V lost 7 bases to trimming and J lost 8 bases, with 12 bases between them. The CDR3 coding sequence is TGTGCCAGCAAGACAGTTTCCGATGAGCAGTTCTTC. This codes for CASKTVSDEQFF.

The gene calls are TRBV5-1 and TRBJ2-3; D unclear. CDR1 is SGHRS, CDR2 YFSETQ, per germline. The V and J ends lost 4 bases and 5 bases respectively, with 14 bases between them. This CDR3 has 14 residues. CDR3 coding DNA: TGCGCCAGCAGCCCGCCGGGTTTGGGAGATACGCAGTATTTT. Translation: CASSPPGLGDTQYF.